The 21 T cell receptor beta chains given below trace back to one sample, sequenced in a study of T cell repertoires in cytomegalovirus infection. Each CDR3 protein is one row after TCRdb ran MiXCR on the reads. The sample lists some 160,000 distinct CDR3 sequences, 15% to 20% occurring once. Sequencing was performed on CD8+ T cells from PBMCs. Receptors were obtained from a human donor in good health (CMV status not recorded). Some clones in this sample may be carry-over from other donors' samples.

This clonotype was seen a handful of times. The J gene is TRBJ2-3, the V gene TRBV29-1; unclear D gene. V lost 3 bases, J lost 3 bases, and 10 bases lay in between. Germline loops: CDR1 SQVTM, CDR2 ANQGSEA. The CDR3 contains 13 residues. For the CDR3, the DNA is TGCAGCGTTGATGGGCACGGAACAGATACGCAGTATTTT. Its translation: CSVDGHGTDTQYF.

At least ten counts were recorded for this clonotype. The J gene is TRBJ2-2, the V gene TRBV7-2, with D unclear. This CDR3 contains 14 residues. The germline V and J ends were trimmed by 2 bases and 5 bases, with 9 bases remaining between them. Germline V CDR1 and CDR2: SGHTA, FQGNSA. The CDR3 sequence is CASSLSRPTGELFF. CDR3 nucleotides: TGTGCCAGCAGCTTATCAAGACCAACCGGGGAGCTGTTTTTT.

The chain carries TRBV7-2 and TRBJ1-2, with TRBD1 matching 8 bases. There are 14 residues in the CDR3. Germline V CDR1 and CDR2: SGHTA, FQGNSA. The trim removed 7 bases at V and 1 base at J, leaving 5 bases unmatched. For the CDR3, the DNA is TGTGCCAGCACCCAGGACAGGGATAACTATGGCTACACCTTC. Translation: CASTQDRDNYGYTF.

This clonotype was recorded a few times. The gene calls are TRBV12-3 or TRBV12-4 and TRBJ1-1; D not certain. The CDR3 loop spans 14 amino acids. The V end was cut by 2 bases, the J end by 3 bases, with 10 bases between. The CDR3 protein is CASSLSDGYTEAFF. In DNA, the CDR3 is TGTGCCAGCAGTTTATCGGACGGGTACACTGAAGCTTTCTTT.

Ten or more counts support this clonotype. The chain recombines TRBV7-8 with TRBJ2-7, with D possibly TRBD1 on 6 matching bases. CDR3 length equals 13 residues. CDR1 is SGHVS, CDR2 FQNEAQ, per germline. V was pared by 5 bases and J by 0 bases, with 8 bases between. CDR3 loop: CASSGQISYEQYF. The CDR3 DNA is TGTGCCAGCAGCGGACAGATCTCCTACGAGCAGTACTTC.

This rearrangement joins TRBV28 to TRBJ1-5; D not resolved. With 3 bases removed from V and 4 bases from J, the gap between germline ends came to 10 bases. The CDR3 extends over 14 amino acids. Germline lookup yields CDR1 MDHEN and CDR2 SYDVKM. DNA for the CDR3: TGTGCCAGCAGTTTCACATGGTTAAATCAGCCCCAGCATTTT. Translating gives CASSFTWLNQPQHF.

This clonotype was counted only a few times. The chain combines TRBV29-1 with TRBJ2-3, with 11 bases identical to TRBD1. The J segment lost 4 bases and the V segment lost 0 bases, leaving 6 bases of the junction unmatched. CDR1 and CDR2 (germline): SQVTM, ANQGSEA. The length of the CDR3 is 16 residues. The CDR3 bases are TGCAGCGTTGAAGATCGGGGGGGACAGGGGGCAGATACGCAGTATTTT. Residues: CSVEDRGGQGADTQYF.

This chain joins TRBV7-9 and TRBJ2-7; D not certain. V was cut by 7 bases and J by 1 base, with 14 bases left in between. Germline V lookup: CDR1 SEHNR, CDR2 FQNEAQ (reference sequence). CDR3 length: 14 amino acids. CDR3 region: CASTPSGRSYEQYF. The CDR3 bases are TGTGCCAGCACACCCTCGGGCCGGTCCTACGAGCAGTACTTC.

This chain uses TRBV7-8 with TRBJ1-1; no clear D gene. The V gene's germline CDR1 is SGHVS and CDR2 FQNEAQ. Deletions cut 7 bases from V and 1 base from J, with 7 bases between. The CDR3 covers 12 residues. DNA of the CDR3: TGTGCCAGCACGTTAGGGAACACTGAAGCTTTCTTT. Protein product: CASTLGNTEAFF.

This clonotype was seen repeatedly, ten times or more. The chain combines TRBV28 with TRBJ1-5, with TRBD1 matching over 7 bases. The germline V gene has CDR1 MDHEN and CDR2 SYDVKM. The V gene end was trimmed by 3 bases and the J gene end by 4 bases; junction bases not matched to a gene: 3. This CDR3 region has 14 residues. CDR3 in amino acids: CASSFRGYNQPQHF. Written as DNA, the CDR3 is TGTGCCAGCAGTTTCAGGGGGTATAATCAGCCCCAGCATTTT.

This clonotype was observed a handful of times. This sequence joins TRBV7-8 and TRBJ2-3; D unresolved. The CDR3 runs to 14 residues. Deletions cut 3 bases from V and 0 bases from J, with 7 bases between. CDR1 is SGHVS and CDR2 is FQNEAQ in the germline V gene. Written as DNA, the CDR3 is TGTGCCAGCAGCTTCGTCGGGAGCACAGATACGCAGTATTTT. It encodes CASSFVGSTDTQYF.

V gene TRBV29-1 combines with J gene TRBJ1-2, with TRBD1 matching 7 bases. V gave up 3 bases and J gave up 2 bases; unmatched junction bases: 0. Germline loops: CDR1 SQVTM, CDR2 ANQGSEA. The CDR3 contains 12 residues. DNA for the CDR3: TGCAGCGTTGACAGGGGGAACTATGGCTACACCTTC. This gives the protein CSVDRGNYGYTF. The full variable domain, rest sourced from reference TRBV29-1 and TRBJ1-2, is SAVISQKPSRDICQRGTSLTIQCQVDSQVTMMFWYRQQPGQSLTLIATANQGSEATYESGFVIDKFPISRPNLTFSTLTVSNMSPEDSSIYLCSVDRGNYGYTFGSGTRLTVV.

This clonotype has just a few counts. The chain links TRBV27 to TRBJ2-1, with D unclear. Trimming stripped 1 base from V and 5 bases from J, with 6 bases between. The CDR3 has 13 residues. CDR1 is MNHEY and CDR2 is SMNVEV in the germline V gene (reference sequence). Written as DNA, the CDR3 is TGTGCCAGCAGTTTATTGGCCAACAATGAGCAGTTCTTC. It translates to CASSLLANNEQFF.

The CDR3 reads CASSDPGQGMNTEAFF. The CDR3 DNA reads as TGTGCCAGCAGCGACCCGGGACAGGGGATGAACACTGAAGCTTTCTTT. This chain joins TRBV7-6 and TRBJ1-1; 10 positions match TRBD1. J gave up 0 bases and V 5 bases, and 6 bases lay outside the gene matches. The CDR3 runs to 16 residues. The germline CDR1 and CDR2 sequences are SGHVS and FNYEAQ.

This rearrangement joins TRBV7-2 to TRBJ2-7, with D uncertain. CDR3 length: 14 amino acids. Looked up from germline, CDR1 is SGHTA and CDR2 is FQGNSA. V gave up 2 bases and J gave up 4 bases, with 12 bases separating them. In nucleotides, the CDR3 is TGTGCCAGCAGCTTACTCCGGCTCGGGTACGAGCAGTACTTC. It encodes CASSLLRLGYEQYF. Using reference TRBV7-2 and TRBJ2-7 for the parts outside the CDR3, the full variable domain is GAGVSQSPSNKVTEKGKDVELRCDPISGHTALYWYRQSLGQGLEFLIYFQGNSAPDKSGLPSDRFSAERTGGSVSTLTIQRTQQEDSAVYLCASSLLRLGYEQYFGPGTRLTVT.

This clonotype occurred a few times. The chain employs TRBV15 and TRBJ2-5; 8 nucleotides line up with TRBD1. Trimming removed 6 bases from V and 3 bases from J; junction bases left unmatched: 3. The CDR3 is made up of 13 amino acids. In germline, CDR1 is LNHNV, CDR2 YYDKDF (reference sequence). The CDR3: CATRLTGEETQYF. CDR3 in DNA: TGTGCCACCAGATTGACAGGGGAAGAGACCCAGTACTTC.

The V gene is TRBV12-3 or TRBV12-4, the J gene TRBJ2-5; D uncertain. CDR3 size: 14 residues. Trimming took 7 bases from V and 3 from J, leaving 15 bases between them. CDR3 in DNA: TGTGCCAGCACCCCAACGACGGTTAAAGAGACCCAGTACTTC. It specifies CASTPTTVKETQYF.

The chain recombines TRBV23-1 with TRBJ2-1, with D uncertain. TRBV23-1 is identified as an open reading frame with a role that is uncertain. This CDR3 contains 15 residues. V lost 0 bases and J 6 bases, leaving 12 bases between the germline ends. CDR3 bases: TGCGCCAGCAGTCAATCGAGGAGCGAGTTCAATGAGCAGTTCTTC. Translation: CASSQSRSEFNEQFF.

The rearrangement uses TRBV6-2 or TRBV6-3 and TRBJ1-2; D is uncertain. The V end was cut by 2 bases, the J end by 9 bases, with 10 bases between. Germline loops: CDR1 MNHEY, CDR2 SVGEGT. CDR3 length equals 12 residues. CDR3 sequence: CASSYPEESYTF. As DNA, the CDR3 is TGTGCCAGCAGTTACCCAGAGGAGAGCTACACCTTC.

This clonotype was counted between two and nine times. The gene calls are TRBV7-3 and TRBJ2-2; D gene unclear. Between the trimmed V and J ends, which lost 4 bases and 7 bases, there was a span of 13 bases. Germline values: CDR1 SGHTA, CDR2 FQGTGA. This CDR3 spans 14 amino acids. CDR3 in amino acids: CASSYQSPHGELFF. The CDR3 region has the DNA TGTGCCAGCAGCTATCAGAGTCCTCACGGGGAGCTGTTTTTT.

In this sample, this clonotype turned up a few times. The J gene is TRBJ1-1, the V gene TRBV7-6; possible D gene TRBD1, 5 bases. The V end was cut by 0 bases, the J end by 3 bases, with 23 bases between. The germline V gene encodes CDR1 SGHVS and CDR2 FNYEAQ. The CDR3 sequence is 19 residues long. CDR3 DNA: TGTGCCAGCAGCTTAGCGTGGGACCCACATTCGGGGGAGGACACTGAAGCTTTCTTT. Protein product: CASSLAWDPHSGEDTEAFF.